A selection of T cell receptor beta chains follows, all from one sample in a study of Graves' ophthalmopathy and Graves' hyperthyroidism. Via MiXCR, TCRdb re-called the multiplex PCR reads, giving one row per CDR3 protein. The top ten hold more than 2.5% of the sample, which has 400,000 to 450,000 distinct CDR3 sequences, 20% to 25% seen once. The specimen was peripheral blood. The receptor source for this set is a woman younger than 35 with stable Graves' hyperthyroidism. Each CDR3 is given without its conserved first and last residue.

CDR3: ASRPQV; V: TRBV7-9; length: 6; J: TRBJ1-1
CDR3: ASSPQGALGYA; V: TRBV6-1; length: 11; J: TRBJ1-2
CDR3: SGRMNTEAF; V: TRBV29-1; length: 9; J: TRBJ1-1
CDR3: ASSDRFGGAF; V: TRBV2; length: 10; J: TRBJ1-1
CDR3: AWSMGQGDTEAF; V: TRBV30; length: 12; J: TRBJ1-1
CDR3: ASSHRGGTYEQY; V: TRBV4-1; length: 12; J: TRBJ2-7
CDR3: ASSRLSGGTGKEAF; V: TRBV11-2; length: 14; J: TRBJ1-1
CDR3: ASSPLGQRITGQY; V: TRBV28; length: 13; J: TRBJ2-7
CDR3: ASSGRGGTEAF; V: TRBV4-1; length: 11; J: TRBJ1-1
CDR3: SVSAGGVRETQY; V: TRBV29-1; length: 12; J: TRBJ2-5